This T cell receptor beta chain was sequenced during a study of T-cell reconstitution after alpha-beta-depleted transplantation in children. This clonotype showed up many times. Preparation of the TCRbeta library was carried out with unique molecular identifiers. MiXCR was run by TCRdb on the PCR reads, yielding one entry per CDR3 protein. This table holds about 610,000 distinct CDR3 sequences, roughly a tenth found once. The CDR3 is made up of 14 amino acids. Trimming took 4 bases from V and 6 from J, leaving 16 bases between them. Germline loops: CDR1 SQVTM, CDR2 ANQGSEA. The rearrangement links TRBV29-1 to TRBJ2-1, with D maybe TRBD2 (6 bases). The clonotype comes from a human donor who donated a stem cell graft to a child with acute myeloid leukemia. The source material was PBMCs from the stem cell graft donor, sampled from the stem cell graft. CDR3 nucleotide sequence: TGCAGCGTTGGACTAGTTCCGTGGGCCAATGAGCAGTTCTTC. It is translated as CSVGLVPWANEQFF.